This T cell receptor beta chain was sequenced for a study of post-analysis software for immune sequencing data. General study points: A handful of TRBV segments (TRBV5-6, TRBV5-1 and TRBV20-1 among them) occurred more frequently in patients than in controls.

Unique molecular identifiers had been added to the TCR beta cDNA libraries. Each CDR3 protein is one row after TCRdb ran MiXCR on the PCR reads. The data show more than 450,000 distinct CDR3 sequences, around 31% seen once. Trimming shortened V by 3 bases and J by 4 bases, and 18 bases separated the two germline ends. The CDR3 loop spans 16 amino acids. Germline V CDR1 and CDR2: SGHRS, YFSETQ. With regard to this clonotype: The antigen is unknown.

The sample taken for sequencing was blood. This TCR was recovered from a girl between 2 and 17 years old with multiple sclerosis. J is TRBJ2-3 and V is TRBV5-1; D gene unclear. CDR3 sequence reads: CASSSPRWGFADTQYF. As DNA, the CDR3 is TGCGCCAGCAGCTCGCCGAGGTGGGGATTCGCAGATACGCAGTATTTT. Supplemented by reference TRBV5-1 and TRBJ2-3, the full variable domain reads KAGVTQTPRYLIKTRGQQVTLSCSPISGHRSVSWYQQTPGQGLQFLFEYFSETQRNKGNFPGRFSGRQFSNSRSEMNVSTLELGDSALYLCASSSPRWGFADTQYFGPGTRLTVL.